These T cell receptor beta chains were read from a single sample in a study of blood T cell repertoires in COVID-19. Repertoires were generated with immunoSEQ multiplex PCR, while TCRdb's copy carries only in-frame clones and drops some. Found here are around 11,000 clones, 70% to 90% of them singletons; the top ten hold 20% to 30%. The sequencing sample was made of peripheral blood. The receptors come from a man aged 30 to 45 with active or convalescent COVID-19. Each CDR3 is given without its conserved first and last residue. Not all rows give a size; the values are once, few, many and, for expanded clones, a class.

cdr3_aa: SVLSRGQTEAF
cdr3_length: 11
j_call: TRBJ1-1
clone_size: .
v_call: TRBV29-1

cdr3_aa: ASSSGNSYNSPLH
cdr3_length: 13
j_call: TRBJ1-6
clone_size: .
v_call: TRBV5-4

cdr3_aa: ASSQDSSGSPPLTDTQY
cdr3_length: 17
j_call: TRBJ2-3
clone_size: .
v_call: TRBV3-1/TRBV3-2

cdr3_aa: ASKDSGGETQY
cdr3_length: 11
j_call: TRBJ2-5
clone_size: .
v_call: TRBV5-4

cdr3_aa: ASSVGEGGFSYEQY
cdr3_length: 14
j_call: TRBJ2-7
clone_size: few
v_call: TRBV9

cdr3_aa: ASSKDRVNNEQF
cdr3_length: 12
j_call: TRBJ2-1
clone_size: few
v_call: TRBV7-7

cdr3_aa: ASSSLAGGQDTQY
cdr3_length: 13
j_call: TRBJ2-3
clone_size: .
v_call: TRBV5-1

cdr3_aa: ASSLGEPSTDTQY
cdr3_length: 13
j_call: TRBJ2-3
clone_size: .
v_call: TRBV5-1

cdr3_aa: ASSIRTPNTGELF
cdr3_length: 13
j_call: TRBJ2-2
clone_size: few
v_call: TRBV19

cdr3_aa: SVVSASTDTQY
cdr3_length: 11
j_call: TRBJ2-3
clone_size: .
v_call: TRBV29-1

cdr3_aa: ASTTSGGAIGELF
cdr3_length: 13
j_call: TRBJ2-2
clone_size: .
v_call: TRBV7-2

cdr3_aa: ASSTRTDRLSQAF
cdr3_length: 13
j_call: TRBJ1-1
clone_size: .
v_call: TRBV7-2

cdr3_aa: ASSQGATETQY
cdr3_length: 11
j_call: TRBJ2-5
clone_size: .
v_call: TRBV3-1/TRBV3-2

cdr3_aa: ASSTQAYGYT
cdr3_length: 10
j_call: TRBJ1-2
clone_size: few
v_call: TRBV9

cdr3_aa: ASRQTGDQPQH
cdr3_length: 11
j_call: TRBJ1-5
clone_size: once
v_call: TRBV19

cdr3_aa: ASSTGDYGYT
cdr3_length: 10
j_call: TRBJ1-2
clone_size: few
v_call: TRBV6-5

cdr3_aa: ASSEHTGGPDNEQF
cdr3_length: 14
j_call: TRBJ2-1
clone_size: once
v_call: TRBV6-1

cdr3_aa: ASSYSEQGATGELF
cdr3_length: 14
j_call: TRBJ2-2
clone_size: .
v_call: TRBV6-5

cdr3_aa: ASPDGGGGLGVETQY
cdr3_length: 15
j_call: TRBJ2-5
clone_size: .
v_call: TRBV10-2

cdr3_aa: ASTLDRELTDTQY
cdr3_length: 13
j_call: TRBJ2-3
clone_size: .
v_call: TRBV6-5

cdr3_aa: ASSSRDSVNEKLF
cdr3_length: 13
j_call: TRBJ1-4
clone_size: .
v_call: TRBV19

cdr3_aa: ASSTRQGGTGELF
cdr3_length: 13
j_call: TRBJ2-2
clone_size: .
v_call: TRBV7-9

cdr3_aa: ASSLSPGGAFRGTGELF
cdr3_length: 17
j_call: TRBJ2-2
clone_size: .
v_call: TRBV7-3

cdr3_aa: AWAFSSGNEQF
cdr3_length: 11
j_call: TRBJ2-1
clone_size: few
v_call: TRBV30